The clone carrying this T cell receptor beta chain occurred a few times. What it recognizes is unknown. The data were taken from a study of cytomegalovirus exposure and HLA in healthy donors. The CDR3 has 16 residues. The junction had 6 bases not matched to a gene; V was cut back by 0 bases and J by 4 bases. The germline V gene encodes CDR1 SGHDT and CDR2 YYEEEE. The study, taken as a whole, reports: In a later analysis, most CMV-associated TCR beta chains appeared HLA-restricted.

13 Jbeta primers and 60 Vbeta primers were used for the PCR. The repertoire was sequenced with immunoSEQ multiplex PCR; TCRdb's copy has only in-frame clones and lacks some. In the table there are 200,000 to 250,000 clones, about 75% of which are singletons. The V gene is TRBV5-6, the J gene TRBJ1-2, with 10 nucleotides matching TRBD1. The sequence was collected from a woman in her 30s in good health and CMV-seronegative. Sequenced sample: PBMCs. CDR3 bases: TGTGCCAGCAGCTTGGGACAGGGGGCGGTATCCTATGGCTACACCTTC. Protein product: CASSLGQGAVSYGYTF.